The source of this TCR beta chain is a study of T cells in localized non-small cell lung cancer. TCRdb keeps only in-frame clones here, not all; method: immunoSEQ multiplex PCR. The repertoire includes about 46,000 clones, 81% of them detected once, and roughly 17% sits in the top ten. This CDR3 is 18 amino acids long. The germline V gene has CDR1 WNHNN and CDR2 SYGVQD (reference sequence). The V segment lost 2 bases and the J segment 0 bases; nucleotides outside the gene matches: 9. This clonotype was obtained from a man aged 40-75 years with stage III lung adenocarcinoma. The V gene is TRBV10-1, the J gene TRBJ2-1; 8 bases fit TRBD2. Sample: peripheral blood mononuclear cells, taken before any cancer treatment. CDR3 DNA: TGCGCCAGCAGTGAGGAGACTAGCGCCGTATCCTCCTACAATGAGCAGTTCTTC. It encodes CASSEETSAVSSYNEQFF.